The rows below give T cell receptor beta chains drawn from one sample of a study of blood T cells in healthy people across ages. Using its own MiXCR run on the 5' RACE reads, TCRdb lists one record per CDR3 protein. The table records around 1,500,000 distinct CDR3 sequences, 25% to 30% of them present only once. Sequencing used blood. The source of these receptors is a woman aged 25-40 years in good health. The CDR3 runs from the conserved cysteine through the conserved F or W. Fields, in order: V gene, D gene, CDR3 protein. The D gene is left open where the match is weak.

V gene: TRBV7-2; D gene: -; CDR3 protein: CASSLRGLRTSSPLHF
V gene: TRBV29-1; D gene: -; CDR3 protein: CSVVLQHTGELFF
V gene: TRBV12-3/TRBV12-4; D gene: -; CDR3 protein: CASSFVGFGQPQHF
V gene: TRBV27; D gene: TRBD1; CDR3 protein: CASSFQKHRGICAEQYF
V gene: TRBV7-8; D gene: -; CDR3 protein: CASSLALKGTGANVLTF
V gene: TRBV28; D gene: -; CDR3 protein: CAIDRDSNQPQHF
V gene: TRBV30; D gene: -; CDR3 protein: CAWSVQNEAFF
V gene: TRBV2; D gene: TRBD1; CDR3 protein: CATLTDRAVEDTQYF
V gene: TRBV5-1; D gene: TRBD2; CDR3 protein: CASSLVGTSGETQYF
V gene: TRBV7-2; D gene: -; CDR3 protein: CAGSLLGGGYEQYF
V gene: TRBV7-6; D gene: TRBD1; CDR3 protein: CASSFSPGTGAKWEDGYTF
V gene: TRBV30; D gene: -; CDR3 protein: CAWSSGANEKLFF
V gene: TRBV7-6; D gene: -; CDR3 protein: CASSLAPSGATYNEQFF
V gene: TRBV2; D gene: TRBD1; CDR3 protein: CATSRTGSSYNSPLHF
V gene: TRBV5-1; D gene: -; CDR3 protein: CAPRDFSYEQYF
V gene: TRBV5-1; D gene: TRBD1; CDR3 protein: CASSPGQYSYEQYF
V gene: TRBV5-1; D gene: -; CDR3 protein: CASSLEASYGYTF
V gene: TRBV20-1; D gene: -; CDR3 protein: CSAGSGYNEQFF
V gene: TRBV4-1; D gene: -; CDR3 protein: CASSQLYLLSAGELFF
V gene: TRBV3-1; D gene: -; CDR3 protein: CASSQVAGTFTDTQYF